This TCR beta chain stems from a study of Ad26.COV2.S vaccination and SARS-CoV-2 variants. Sequenced by immunoSEQ multiplex PCR; TCRdb stores in-frame clones only, minus some. The sample has 400,000 to 500,000 clones, over 75% seen once. Treatment here: approximately 18 received Ad26.COV2.S at low or high dose, single or two shots; five or six received placebo; per-sample allocation not given. Material that was analyzed had been drawn on day 63 after the first vaccine or placebo injection. This clone has just a few counts. The sequence was obtained from a person between 18 and 60 years old who received the Ad26.COV2.S COVID-19 vaccine or a placebo. The sample in question was peripheral blood, obtained in a trial of Ad26.COV2.S vaccine versus placebo.

The CDR3 is CASSVDRGSGHQPQHF. For the CDR3, the DNA is TGTGCCAGCAGTGTGGACAGGGGAAGCGGACATCAGCCCCAGCATTTT. The V call is TRBV6-1, the J call TRBJ1-5, with TRBD1 identical over 9 bases. CDR3 size: 16 residues. Germline V gene sequence: CDR1 MNHNS, CDR2 SASEGT. V was clipped by 4 bases and J by 5 bases; unmatched bases: 9.